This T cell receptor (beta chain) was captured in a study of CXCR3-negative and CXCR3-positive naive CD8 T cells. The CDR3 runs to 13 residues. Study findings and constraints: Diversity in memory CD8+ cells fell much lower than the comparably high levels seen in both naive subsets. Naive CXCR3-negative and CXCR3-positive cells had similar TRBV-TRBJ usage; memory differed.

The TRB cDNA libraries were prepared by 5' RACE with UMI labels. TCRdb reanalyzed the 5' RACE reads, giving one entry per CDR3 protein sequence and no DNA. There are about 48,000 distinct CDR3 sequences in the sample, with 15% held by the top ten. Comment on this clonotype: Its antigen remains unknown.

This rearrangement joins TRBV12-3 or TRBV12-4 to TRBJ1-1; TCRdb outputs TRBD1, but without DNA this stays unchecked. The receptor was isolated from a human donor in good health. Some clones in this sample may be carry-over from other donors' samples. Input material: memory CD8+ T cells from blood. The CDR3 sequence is CASTLVGHSEAFF.